Reported below is one T cell receptor (beta chain). The CDR3 is made up of 15 amino acids. Germline V lookup: CDR1 MNHEY, CDR2 SMNVEV (reference sequence). The germline V and J ends were trimmed by 1 base and 6 bases, with 13 bases remaining between them. Naivety among CD8 cells was defined by CD45RO negativity and positive CCR7 selection, thereby excluding terminally differentiated effector memory CD45RA+ cells. Recent vaccinations or acute infections were absent in the healthy HIV-negative adult donors. The sample belongs to a study of shared clonotypes between healthy human individuals. Study overall: The donors, a couple of women and a few men, were aged 18 to 49.

The protocol was immunoSEQ multiplex PCR, while the TCRdb copy is restricted to in-frame clones and leaves out a portion. This sample has a few million clones, with 90% to 95% found just once. The origin of this receptor is a man between 18 and 35 years old in good health. Some clones in this sample may be carry-over from other donors' samples. V usage is TRBV27 and J usage is TRBJ2-1; D gene ambiguous. The material sequenced was naive CD8+ T cells from PBMCs. CDR3 sequence (DNA): TGTGCCAGCAGTTTATTTCGCCTCCCCTCCAATGAGCAGTTCTTC. Its translation: CASSLFRLPSNEQFF.